The clone carrying this T cell receptor beta chain was observed at least ten times. Its antigen remains unidentified. This sample was taken from a study of T cells in Graves' hyperthyroidism and ophthalmopathy. Amplified regions were TCR beta CDR3 sequences from RNA transcripts. The HTBI set primed first-round TCR CDR3 RT-PCR. Using its own MiXCR run on the multiplex PCR reads, TCRdb lists one record per CDR3 protein. Among 450,000 to 600,000 distinct CDR3 sequences listed, 12% to 15% were seen once. V shed 4 bases and J 3 bases; nucleotides not matched to a gene: 2. This CDR3 region has 14 residues. The V gene's germline CDR1 is SGHTA and CDR2 FQGNSA. Study outcomes and limitations: Blood also contained most expanded thyroid clonotypes above 0.001.

Sequenced: blood. The chain has TRBV7-2 and TRBJ1-5; 8 bases line up with TRBD1. This clonotype originated in a woman aged 40 to 55 with Graves' hyperthyroidism. DNA for the CDR3: TGTGCCAGCAGCTGGGGACAGGACAATCAGCCCCAGCATTTT. Protein product: CASSWGQDNQPQHF. Using reference TRBV7-2 and TRBJ1-5 for the parts outside the CDR3, the full variable domain is GAGVSQSPSNKVTEKGKDVELRCDPISGHTALYWYRQSLGQGLEFLIYFQGNSAPDKSGLPSDRFSAERTGGSVSTLTIQRTQQEDSAVYLCASSWGQDNQPQHFGDGTRLSIL.